This TCR beta chain was identified during a study of OX40 agonist ivuxolimab in advanced cancers. Study overall: As their treatment, patients were administered ivuxolimab, an agonistic anti-OX40 (CD134) antibody. General observations from the study: Clonal expansion was seen in CD4+ and CD8+ blood T cells by week 6 at 0.1 to 3.0 mg/kg. The study did not work out the antigen specificity of the expanded peripheral T cells.

Per germline, CDR1 LNHDA and CDR2 SQIVND (reference sequence). CDR3 length: 15 residues. The germline V and J ends were trimmed by 5 bases and 10 bases, with 23 bases remaining between them. For this clone: Its antigen remains unknown.

TCRdb's table, derived via immunoSEQ multiplex PCR, lists solely in-frame clones and lacks some. The data show around 65,000 clones, roughly 87% seen once. The starting material was CD4+ or CD8+ T cells sorted from blood, obtained in a trial of the OX40 agonist ivuxolimab. V and J are TRBV19 and TRBJ1-1; tentative D call: TRBD1 (5 bases). This TCR was recovered from an adult with an advanced solid tumor such as melanoma, head and neck, liver or kidney cancer. The CDR3 protein is CASSPMGRGLKGAFF. CDR3 nucleotide sequence: TGTGCCAGTAGTCCGATGGGACGGGGACTGAAAGGAGCTTTCTTT.